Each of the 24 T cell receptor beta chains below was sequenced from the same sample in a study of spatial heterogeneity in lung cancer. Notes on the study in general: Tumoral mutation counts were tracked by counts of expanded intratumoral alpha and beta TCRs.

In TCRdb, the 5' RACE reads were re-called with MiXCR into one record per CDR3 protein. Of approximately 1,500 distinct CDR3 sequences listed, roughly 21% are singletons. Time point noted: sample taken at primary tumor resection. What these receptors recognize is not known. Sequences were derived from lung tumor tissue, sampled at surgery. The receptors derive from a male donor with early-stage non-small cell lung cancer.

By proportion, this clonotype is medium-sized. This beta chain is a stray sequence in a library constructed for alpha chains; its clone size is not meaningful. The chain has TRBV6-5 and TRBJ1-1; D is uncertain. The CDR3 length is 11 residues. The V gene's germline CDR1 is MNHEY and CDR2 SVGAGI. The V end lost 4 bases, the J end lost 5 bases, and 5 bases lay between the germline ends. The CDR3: CASSSRTEAFF. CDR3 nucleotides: TGTGCCAGCAGTTCACGGACTGAAGCTTTCTTT.

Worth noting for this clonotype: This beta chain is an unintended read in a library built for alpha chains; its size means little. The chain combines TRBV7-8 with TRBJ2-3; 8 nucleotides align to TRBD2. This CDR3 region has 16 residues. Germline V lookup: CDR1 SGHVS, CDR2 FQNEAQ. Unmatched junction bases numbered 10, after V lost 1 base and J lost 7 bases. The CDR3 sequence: CASSLGTGTSRHTQYF. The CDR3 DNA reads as TGTGCCAGCAGCTTAGGTACCGGGACTAGTCGTCATACGCAGTATTTT.

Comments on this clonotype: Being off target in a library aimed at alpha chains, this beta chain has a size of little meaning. CDR3 nucleotide sequence: TGTGCCATCAGTGAGGAACTAGCGGGAGGGGGCTACGAGCAGTACTTC. Protein sequence: CAISEELAGGGYEQYF. The genes are TRBV10-3 and TRBJ2-7; 13 positions agree with TRBD2. This CDR3 has 16 residues. From germline, CDR1 is ENHRY and CDR2 SYGVKD. The trim removed 2 bases at V and 3 bases at J, leaving 4 bases unmatched.

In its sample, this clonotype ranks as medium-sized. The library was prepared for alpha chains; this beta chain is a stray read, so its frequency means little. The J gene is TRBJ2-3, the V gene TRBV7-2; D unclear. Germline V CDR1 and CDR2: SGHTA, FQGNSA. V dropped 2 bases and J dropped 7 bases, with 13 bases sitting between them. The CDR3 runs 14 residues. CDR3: CASSLRFGRNTQYF. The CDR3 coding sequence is TGTGCCAGCAGCTTACGGTTTGGCCGAAATACGCAGTATTTT.

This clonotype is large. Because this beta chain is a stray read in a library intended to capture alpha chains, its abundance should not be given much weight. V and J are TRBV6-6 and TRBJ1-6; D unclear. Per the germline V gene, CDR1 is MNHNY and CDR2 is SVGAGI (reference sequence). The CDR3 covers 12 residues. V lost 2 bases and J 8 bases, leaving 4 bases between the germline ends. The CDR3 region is CASSYLDSPLHF. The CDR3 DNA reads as TGTGCCAGCAGTTACCTTGATTCACCCCTCCACTTT.

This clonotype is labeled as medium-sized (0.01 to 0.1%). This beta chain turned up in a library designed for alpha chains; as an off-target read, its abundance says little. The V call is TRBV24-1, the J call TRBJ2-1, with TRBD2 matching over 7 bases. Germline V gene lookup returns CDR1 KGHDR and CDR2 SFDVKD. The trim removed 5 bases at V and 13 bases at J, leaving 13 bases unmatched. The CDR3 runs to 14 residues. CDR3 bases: TGTGCCACCAGTGGGCGGAGCGGGGCCGGGGGACAGTTCTTC. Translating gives CATSGRSGAGGQFF.

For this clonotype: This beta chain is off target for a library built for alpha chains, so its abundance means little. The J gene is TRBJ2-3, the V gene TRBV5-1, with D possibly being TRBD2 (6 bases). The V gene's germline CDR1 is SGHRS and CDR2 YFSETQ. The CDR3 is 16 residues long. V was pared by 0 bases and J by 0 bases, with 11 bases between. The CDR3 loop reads CASSLVLGGSTDTQYF. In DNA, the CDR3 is TGCGCCAGCAGCTTGGTGTTGGGGGGTAGCACAGATACGCAGTATTTT. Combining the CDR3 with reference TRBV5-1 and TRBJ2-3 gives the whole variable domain KAGVTQTPRYLIKTRGQQVTLSCSPISGHRSVSWYQQTPGQGLQFLFEYFSETQRNKGNFPGRFSGRQFSNSRSEMNVSTLELGDSALYLCASSLVLGGSTDTQYFGPGTRLTVL.

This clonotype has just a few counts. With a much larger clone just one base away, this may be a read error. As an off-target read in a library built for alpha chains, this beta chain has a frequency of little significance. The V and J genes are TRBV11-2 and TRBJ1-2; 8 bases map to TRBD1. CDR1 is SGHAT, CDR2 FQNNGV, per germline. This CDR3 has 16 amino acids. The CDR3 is CASSLGQGIRIGGYIF. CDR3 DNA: TGTGCCAGCAGCTTAGGACAGGGGATCAGAATAGGTGGCTACATCTTC.

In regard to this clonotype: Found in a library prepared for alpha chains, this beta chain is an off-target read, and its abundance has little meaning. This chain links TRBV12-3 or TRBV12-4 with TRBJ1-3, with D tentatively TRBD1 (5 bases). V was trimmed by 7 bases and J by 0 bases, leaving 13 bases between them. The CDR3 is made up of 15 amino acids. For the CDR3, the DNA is TGTGCCAGCACGACAGACGTCAGCTCTGGAAACACCATATATTTT. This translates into CASTTDVSSGNTIYF.

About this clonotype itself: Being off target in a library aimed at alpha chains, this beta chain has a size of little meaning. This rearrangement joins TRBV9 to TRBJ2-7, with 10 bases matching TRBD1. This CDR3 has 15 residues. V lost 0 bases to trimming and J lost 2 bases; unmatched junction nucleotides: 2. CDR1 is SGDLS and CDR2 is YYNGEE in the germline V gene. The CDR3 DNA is TGTGCCAGCAGCGTAGACGGGACAGGGGCCTACGAGCAGTACTTC. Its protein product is CASSVDGTGAYEQYF.

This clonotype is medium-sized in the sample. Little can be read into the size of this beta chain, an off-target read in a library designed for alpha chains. The DNA of the CDR3 is TGTGCCAGCAGCTTAGGCGGGGGACTCTATTCACCCCTCCACTTT. Its protein is CASSLGGGLYSPLHF. The V and J genes are TRBV7-9 and TRBJ1-6; TRBD1 might be the D (5 bases). The length of the CDR3 is 15 residues. Germline V gene data show CDR1 as SEHNR and CDR2 as FQNEAQ (reference sequence). Trimming cost V 1 base and J 8 bases, with 12 bases left between them.

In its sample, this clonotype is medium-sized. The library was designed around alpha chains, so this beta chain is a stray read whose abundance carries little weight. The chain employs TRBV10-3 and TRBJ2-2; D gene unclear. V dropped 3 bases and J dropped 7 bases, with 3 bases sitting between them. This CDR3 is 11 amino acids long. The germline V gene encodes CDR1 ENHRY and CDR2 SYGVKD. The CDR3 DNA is TGTGCCATCAGTGAAGTCGGGGAGCTGTTTTTT. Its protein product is CAISEVGELFF.

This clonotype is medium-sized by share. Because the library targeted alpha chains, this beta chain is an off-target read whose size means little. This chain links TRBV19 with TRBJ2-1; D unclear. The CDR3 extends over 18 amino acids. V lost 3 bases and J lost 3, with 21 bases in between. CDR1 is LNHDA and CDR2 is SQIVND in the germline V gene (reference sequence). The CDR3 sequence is CASSIPRKRTTYYNEQFF. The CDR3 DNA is TGTGCCAGTAGTATCCCCAGGAAACGTACTACCTACTACAATGAGCAGTTCTTC.

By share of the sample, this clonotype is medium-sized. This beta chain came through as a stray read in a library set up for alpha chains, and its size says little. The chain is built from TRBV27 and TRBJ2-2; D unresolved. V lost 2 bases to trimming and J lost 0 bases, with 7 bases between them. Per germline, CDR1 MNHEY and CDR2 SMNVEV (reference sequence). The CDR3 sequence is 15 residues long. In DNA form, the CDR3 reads TGTGCCAGCAGTTTACAGTTCGCGAACACCGGGGAGCTGTTTTTT. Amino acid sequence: CASSLQFANTGELFF.

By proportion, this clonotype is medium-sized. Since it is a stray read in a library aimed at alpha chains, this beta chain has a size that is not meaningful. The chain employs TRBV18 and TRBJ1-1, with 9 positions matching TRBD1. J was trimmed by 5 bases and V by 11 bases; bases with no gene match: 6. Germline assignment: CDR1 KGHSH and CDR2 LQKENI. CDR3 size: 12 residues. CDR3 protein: CAGGQGRTEAFF. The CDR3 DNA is TGTGCCGGGGGACAGGGAAGGACTGAAGCTTTCTTT. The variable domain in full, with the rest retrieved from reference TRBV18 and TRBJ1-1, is NAGVMQNPRHLVRRRGQEARLRCSPMKGHSHVYWYRQLPEEGLKFMVYLQKENIIDESGMPKERFSAEFPKEGPSILRIQQVVRGDSAAYFCAGGQGRTEAFFGQGTRLTVV.

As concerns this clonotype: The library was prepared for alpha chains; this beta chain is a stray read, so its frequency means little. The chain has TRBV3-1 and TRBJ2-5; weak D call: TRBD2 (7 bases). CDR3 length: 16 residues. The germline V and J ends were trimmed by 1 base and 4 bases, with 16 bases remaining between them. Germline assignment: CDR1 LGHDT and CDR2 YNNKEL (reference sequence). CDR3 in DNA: TGTGCCAGCAGCCAAGGTAGTGGGGGGGCGAGAGAGACCCAGTACTTC. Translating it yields CASSQGSGGARETQYF.

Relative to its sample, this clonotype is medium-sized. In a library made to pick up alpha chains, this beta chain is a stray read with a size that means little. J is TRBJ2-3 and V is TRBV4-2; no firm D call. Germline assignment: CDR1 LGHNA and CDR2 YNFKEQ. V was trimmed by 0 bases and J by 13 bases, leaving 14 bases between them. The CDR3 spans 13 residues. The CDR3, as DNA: TGTGCCAGCAGCCAAGATCGCGGTAGAAGAAAGTATTTT. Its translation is CASSQDRGRRKYF.

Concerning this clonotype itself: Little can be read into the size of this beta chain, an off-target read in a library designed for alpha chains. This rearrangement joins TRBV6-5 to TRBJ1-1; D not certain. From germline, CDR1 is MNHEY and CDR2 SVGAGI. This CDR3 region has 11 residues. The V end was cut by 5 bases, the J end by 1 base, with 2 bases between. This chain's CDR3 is CASSRNTEAFF. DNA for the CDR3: TGTGCCAGCAGTAGGAACACTGAAGCTTTCTTT.

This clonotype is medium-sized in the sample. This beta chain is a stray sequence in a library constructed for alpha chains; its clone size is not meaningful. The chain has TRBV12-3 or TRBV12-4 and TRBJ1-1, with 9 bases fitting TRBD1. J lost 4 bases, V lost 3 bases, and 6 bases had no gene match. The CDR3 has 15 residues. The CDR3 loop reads CASSFPGTGPTEAFF. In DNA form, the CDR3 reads TGTGCCAGCAGTTTCCCCGGGACAGGGCCCACTGAAGCTTTCTTT.

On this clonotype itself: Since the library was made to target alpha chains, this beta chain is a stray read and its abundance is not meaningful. CDR3 residues: CASSVVGQGNTDTQYF. CDR3 coding DNA: TGTGCCAGCAGCGTAGTGGGACAGGGGAATACAGATACGCAGTATTTT. V usage is TRBV9 and J usage is TRBJ2-3, with TRBD1 matching 10 bases. The CDR3 spans 16 residues. Germline V gene sequence: CDR1 SGDLS, CDR2 YYNGEE. Trimming took 0 bases from V and 3 from J; bases not matched to a gene: 4.

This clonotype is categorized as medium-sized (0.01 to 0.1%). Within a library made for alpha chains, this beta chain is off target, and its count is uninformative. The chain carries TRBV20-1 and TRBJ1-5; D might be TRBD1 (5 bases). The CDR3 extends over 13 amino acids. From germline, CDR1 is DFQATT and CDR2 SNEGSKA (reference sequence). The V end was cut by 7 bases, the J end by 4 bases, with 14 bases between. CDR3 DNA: TGCAGTGTCCTGGGACGGATGAATCAGCCCCAGCATTTT. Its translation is CSVLGRMNQPQHF.

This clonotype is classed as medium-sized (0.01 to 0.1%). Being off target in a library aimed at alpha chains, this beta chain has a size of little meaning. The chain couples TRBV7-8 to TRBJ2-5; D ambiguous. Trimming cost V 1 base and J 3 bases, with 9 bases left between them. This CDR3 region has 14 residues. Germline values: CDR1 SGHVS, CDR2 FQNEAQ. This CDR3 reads CASSLVLGEETQYF. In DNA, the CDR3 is TGTGCCAGCAGCTTAGTTCTGGGCGAAGAGACCCAGTACTTC.

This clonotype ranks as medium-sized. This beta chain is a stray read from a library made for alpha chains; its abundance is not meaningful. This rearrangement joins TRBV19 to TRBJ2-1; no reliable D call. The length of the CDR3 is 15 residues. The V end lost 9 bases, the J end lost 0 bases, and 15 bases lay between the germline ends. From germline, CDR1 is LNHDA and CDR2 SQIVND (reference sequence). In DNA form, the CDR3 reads TGTGCCAGCCGAGGTGACACGAGCTCCTACAATGAGCAGTTCTTC. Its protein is CASRGDTSSYNEQFF.

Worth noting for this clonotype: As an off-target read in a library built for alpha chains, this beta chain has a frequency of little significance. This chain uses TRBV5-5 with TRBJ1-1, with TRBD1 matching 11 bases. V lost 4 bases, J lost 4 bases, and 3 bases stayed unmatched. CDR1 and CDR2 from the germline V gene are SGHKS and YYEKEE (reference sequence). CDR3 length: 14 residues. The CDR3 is CASSTGQGATEAFF. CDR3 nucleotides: TGTGCCAGCAGCACCGGACAGGGGGCCACTGAAGCTTTCTTT.